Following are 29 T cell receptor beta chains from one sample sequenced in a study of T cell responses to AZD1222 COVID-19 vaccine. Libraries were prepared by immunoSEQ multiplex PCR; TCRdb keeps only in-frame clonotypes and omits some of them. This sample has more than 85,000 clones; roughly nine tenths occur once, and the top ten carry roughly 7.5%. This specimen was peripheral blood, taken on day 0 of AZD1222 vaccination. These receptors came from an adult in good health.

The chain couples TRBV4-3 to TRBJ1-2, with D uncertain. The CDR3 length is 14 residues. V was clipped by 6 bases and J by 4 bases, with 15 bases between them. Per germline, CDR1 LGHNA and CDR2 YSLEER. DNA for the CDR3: TGCGCCAGCAGTCAAAATCAGGATAGCTATGGCTACACCTTC. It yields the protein CASSQNQDSYGYTF.

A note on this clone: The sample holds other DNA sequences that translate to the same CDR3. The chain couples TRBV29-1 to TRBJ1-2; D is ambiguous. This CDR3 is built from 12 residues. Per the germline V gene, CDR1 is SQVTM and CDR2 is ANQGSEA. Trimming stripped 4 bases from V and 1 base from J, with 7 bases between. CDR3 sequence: CSVVRDNYGYTF. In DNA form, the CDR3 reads TGCAGCGTTGTAAGGGATAACTATGGCTACACCTTC.

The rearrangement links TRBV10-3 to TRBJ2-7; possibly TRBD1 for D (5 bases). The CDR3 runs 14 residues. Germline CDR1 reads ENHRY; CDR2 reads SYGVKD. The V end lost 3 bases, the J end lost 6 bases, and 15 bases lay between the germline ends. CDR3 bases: TGTGCCATCAGTGACTTGGGCAGGGCAGGCGAGCAGTACTTC. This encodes CAISDLGRAGEQYF.

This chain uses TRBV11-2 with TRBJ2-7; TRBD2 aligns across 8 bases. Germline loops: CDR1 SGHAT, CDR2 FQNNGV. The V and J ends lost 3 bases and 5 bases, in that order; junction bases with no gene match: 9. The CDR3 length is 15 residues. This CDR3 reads CASSFPGLAVHEQYF. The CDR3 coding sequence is TGTGCCAGCAGCTTCCCAGGACTAGCTGTCCACGAGCAGTACTTC. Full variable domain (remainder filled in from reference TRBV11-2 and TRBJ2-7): EAGVAQSPRYKIIEKRQSVAFWCNPISGHATLYWYQQILGQGPKLLIQFQNNGVVDDSQLPKDRFSAERLKGVDSTLKIQPAKLEDSAVYLCASSFPGLAVHEQYFGPGTRLTVT.

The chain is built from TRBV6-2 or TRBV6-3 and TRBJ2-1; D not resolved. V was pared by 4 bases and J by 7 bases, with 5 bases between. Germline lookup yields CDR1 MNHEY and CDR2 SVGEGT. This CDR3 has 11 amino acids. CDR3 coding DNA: TGTGCCAGCAGTTTGCGGAATGAGCAGTTCTTC. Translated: CASSLRNEQFF.

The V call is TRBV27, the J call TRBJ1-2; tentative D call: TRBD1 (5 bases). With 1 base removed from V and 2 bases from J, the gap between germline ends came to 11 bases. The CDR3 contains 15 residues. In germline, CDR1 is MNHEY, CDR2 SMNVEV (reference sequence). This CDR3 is CASSLFSRENYGYTF. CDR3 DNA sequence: TGTGCCAGCAGTTTATTCAGCAGGGAAAACTATGGCTACACCTTC.

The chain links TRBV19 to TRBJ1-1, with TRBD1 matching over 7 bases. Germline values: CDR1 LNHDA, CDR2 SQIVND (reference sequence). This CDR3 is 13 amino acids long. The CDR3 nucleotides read TGTGCAGCGAGGGACAGACTTTACACTGAAGCTTTCTTT. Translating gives CAARDRLYTEAFF.

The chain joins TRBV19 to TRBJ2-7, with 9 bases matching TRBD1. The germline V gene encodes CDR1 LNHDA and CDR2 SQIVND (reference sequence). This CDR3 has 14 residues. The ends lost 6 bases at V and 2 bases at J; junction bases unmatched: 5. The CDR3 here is CASRDRGVPYEQYF. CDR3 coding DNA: TGTGCCAGTAGGGACAGGGGTGTTCCCTACGAGCAGTACTTC. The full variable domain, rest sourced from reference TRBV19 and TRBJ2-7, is DGGITQSPKYLFRKEGQNVTLSCEQNLNHDAMYWYRQDPGQGLRLIYYSQIVNDFQKGDIAEGYSVSREKKESFPLTVTSAQKNPTAFYLCASRDRGVPYEQYFGPGTRLTVT.

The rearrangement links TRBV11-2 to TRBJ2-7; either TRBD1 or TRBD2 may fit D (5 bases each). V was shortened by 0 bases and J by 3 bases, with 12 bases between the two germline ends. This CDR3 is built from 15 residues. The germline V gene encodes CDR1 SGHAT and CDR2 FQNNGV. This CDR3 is CASSLDLGPNYEQYF. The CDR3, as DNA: TGTGCCAGCAGCTTAGATCTGGGACCCAACTACGAGCAGTACTTC.

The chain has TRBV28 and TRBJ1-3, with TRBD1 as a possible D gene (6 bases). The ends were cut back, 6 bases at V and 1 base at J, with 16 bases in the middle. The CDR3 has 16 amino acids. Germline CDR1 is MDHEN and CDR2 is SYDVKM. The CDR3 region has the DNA TGTGCCAGCAGCCCCGGGGGGCTGGGATCTGGAAACACCATATATTTT. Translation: CASSPGGLGSGNTIYF.

This CDR3 is CASSETSPQPQHF. The CDR3 DNA follows: TGTGCCAGCAGTGAAACTTCCCCGCAGCCCCAGCATTTT. This rearrangement joins TRBV25-1 to TRBJ1-5; D uncertain. Germline CDR1 MGHDK, CDR2 SYGVNS. Trimming removed 2 bases at V and 7 bases at J, with 9 bases between. The CDR3 consists of 13 residues.

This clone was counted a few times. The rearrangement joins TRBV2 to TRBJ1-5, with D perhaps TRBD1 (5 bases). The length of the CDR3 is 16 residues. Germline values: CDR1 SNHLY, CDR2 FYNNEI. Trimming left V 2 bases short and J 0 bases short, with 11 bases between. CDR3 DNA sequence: TGTGCCAGCAGTGAACAGGGCACTCGTAGCAATCAGCCCCAGCATTTT. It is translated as CASSEQGTRSNQPQHF.

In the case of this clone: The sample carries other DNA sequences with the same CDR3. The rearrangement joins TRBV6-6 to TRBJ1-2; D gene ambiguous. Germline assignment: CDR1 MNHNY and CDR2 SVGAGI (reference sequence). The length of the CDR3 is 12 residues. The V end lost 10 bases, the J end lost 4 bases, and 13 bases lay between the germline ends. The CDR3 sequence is CAISQNTYGYTF. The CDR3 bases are TGTGCCATCAGCCAGAACACCTATGGCTACACCTTC.

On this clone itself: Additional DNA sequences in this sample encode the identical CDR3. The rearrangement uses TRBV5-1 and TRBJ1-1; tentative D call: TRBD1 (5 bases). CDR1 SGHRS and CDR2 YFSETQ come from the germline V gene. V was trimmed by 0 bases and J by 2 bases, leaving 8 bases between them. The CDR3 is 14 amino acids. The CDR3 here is CASSLDRPNTEAFF. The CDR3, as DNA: TGCGCCAGCAGCTTGGACAGGCCCAACACTGAAGCTTTCTTT.

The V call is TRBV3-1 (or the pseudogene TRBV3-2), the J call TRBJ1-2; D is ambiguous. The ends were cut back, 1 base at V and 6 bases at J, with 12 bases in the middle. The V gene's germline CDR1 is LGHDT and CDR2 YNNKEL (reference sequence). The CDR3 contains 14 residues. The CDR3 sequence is CASSQVIGLHGYTF. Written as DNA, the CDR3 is TGTGCCAGCAGCCAAGTTATAGGGTTGCATGGCTACACCTTC.

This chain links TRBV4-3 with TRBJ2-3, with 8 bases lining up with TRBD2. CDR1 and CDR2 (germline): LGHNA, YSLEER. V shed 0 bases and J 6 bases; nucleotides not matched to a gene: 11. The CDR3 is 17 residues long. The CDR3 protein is CASSQEPAGVPGDTQYF. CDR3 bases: TGCGCCAGCAGCCAAGAACCAGCGGGGGTACCAGGGGATACGCAGTATTTT.

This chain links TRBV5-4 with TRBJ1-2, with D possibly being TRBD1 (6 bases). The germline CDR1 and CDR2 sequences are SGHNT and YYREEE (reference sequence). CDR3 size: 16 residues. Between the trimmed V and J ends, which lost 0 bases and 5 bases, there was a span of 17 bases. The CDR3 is CASSLELTQGTYGYTF. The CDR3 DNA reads TGTGCCAGCAGCTTGGAACTGACTCAGGGGACTTATGGCTACACCTTC.

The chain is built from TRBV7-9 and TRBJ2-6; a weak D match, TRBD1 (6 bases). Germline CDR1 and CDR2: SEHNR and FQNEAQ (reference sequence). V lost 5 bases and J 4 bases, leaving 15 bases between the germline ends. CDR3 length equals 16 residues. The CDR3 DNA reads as TGTGCCAGCAGCAAACCGGACAGACCCGGGGCCAACGTCCTGACTTTC. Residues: CASSKPDRPGANVLTF.

The CDR3: CASSVNRVGQPQHF. Written as DNA, the CDR3 is TGTGCCAGCAGTGTAAACAGGGTGGGTCAGCCCCAGCATTTT. This rearrangement joins TRBV2 to TRBJ1-5; TRBD1 is a possible D gene (6 bases). The CDR3 sequence is 14 residues long. The V and J ends lost 4 bases and 6 bases respectively, with 13 bases between them. The V gene's germline CDR1 is SNHLY and CDR2 FYNNEI. Supplemented by reference TRBV2 and TRBJ1-5, the full variable domain reads EPEVTQTPSHQVTQMGQEVILRCVPISNHLYFYWYRQILGQKVEFLVSFYNNEISEKSEIFDDQFSVERPDGSNFTLKIRSTKLEDSAMYFCASSVNRVGQPQHFGDGTRLSIL.

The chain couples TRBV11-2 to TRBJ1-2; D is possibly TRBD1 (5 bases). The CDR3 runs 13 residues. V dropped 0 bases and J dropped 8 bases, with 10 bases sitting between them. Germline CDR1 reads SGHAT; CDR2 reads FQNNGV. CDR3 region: CASSLDGASGYTF. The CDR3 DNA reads TGTGCCAGCAGCTTAGACGGGGCGTCGGGCTACACCTTC.

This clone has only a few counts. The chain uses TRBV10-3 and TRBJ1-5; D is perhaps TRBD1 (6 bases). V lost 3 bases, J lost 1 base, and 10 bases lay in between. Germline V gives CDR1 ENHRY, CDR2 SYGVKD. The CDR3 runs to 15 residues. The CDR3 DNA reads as TGTGCCATCAGTGATGGGGGGCACAGCAATCAGCCCCAGCATTTT. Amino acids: CAISDGGHSNQPQHF.

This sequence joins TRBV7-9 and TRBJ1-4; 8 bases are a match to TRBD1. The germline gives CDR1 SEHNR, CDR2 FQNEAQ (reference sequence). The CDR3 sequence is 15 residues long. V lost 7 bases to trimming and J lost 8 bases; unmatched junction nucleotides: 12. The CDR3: CASTVSTGGNEKLFF. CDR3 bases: TGTGCCAGCACAGTAAGCACAGGGGGAAACGAAAAACTGTTTTTT.

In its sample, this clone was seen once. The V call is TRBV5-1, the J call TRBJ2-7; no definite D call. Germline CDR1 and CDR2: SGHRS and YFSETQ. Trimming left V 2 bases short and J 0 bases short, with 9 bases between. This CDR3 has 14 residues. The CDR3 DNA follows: TGCGCCAGCAGCTTCGAGGCAGGCTCCTACGAGCAGTACTTC. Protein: CASSFEAGSYEQYF. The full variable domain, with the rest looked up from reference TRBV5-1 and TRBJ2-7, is KAGVTQTPRYLIKTRGQQVTLSCSPISGHRSVSWYQQTPGQGLQFLFEYFSETQRNKGNFPGRFSGRQFSNSRSEMNVSTLELGDSALYLCASSFEAGSYEQYFGPGTRLTVT.

For the CDR3, the DNA is TGTGCCAGCAGTTGGACAGGGGCCATGAACACTGAAGCTTTCTTT. Translating gives CASSWTGAMNTEAFF. This chain connects TRBV28 to TRBJ1-1; TRBD1 agrees at 9 bases. The germline V gene encodes CDR1 MDHEN and CDR2 SYDVKM. V was pared by 4 bases and J by 0 bases, with 3 bases of the junction left unmatched. The CDR3 runs 15 residues.

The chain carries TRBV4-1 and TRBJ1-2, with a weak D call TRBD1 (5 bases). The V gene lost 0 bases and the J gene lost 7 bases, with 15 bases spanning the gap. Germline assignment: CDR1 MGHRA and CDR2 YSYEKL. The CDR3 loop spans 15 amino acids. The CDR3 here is CASSQETRGVGGYTF. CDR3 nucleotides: TGCGCCAGCAGCCAAGAAACACGGGGGGTCGGTGGCTACACCTTC.

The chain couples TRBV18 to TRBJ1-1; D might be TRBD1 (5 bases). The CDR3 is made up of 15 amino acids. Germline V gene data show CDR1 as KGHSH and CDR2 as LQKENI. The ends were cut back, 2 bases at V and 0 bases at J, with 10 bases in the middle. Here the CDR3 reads CASSPKADMNTEAFF. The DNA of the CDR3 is TGTGCCAGCTCACCAAAGGCGGACATGAACACTGAAGCTTTCTTT.

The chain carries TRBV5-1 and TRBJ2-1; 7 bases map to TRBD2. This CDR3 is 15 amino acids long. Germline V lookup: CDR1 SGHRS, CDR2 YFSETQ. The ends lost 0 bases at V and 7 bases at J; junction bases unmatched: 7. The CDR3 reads CASSLASGPLNEQFF. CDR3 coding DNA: TGCGCCAGCAGCTTGGCTAGCGGACCCTTGAATGAGCAGTTCTTC.

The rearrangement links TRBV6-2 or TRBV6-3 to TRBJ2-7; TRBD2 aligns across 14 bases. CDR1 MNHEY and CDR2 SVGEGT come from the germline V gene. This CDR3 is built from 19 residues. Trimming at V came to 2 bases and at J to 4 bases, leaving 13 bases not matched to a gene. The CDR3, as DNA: TGTGCCAGCAGTTACAGGGGCGGCGGGGGACTAGCGGGAGAATACGAGCAGTACTTC. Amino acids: CASSYRGGGGLAGEYEQYF.

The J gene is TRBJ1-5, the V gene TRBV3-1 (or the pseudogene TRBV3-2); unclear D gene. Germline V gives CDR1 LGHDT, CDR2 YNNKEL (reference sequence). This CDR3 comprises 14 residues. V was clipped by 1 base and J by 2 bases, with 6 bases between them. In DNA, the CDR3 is TGTGCCAGCAGCCAAGGGAACGGCAATCAGCCCCAGCATTTT. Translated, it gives CASSQGNGNQPQHF.